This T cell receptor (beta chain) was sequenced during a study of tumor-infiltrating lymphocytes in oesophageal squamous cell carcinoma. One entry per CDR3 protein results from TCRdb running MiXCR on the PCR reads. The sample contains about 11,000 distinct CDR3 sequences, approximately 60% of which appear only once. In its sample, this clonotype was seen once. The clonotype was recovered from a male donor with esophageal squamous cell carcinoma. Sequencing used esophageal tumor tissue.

The CDR3 sequence: CASSSGQSGANVLTF. CDR3 nucleotides: TGTGCCAGCAGCTCCGGACAGTCTGGGGCCAACGTCCTGACTTTC. This chain connects TRBV7-2 to TRBJ2-6, with D tentatively TRBD1 (6 bases). Trimming shortened V by 4 bases and J by 1 base, and 8 bases separated the two germline ends. This CDR3 is 15 amino acids long. Germline-derived CDR1 and CDR2 are SGHTA and FQGNSA.